These 30 T cell receptor beta chains originate from one sample sequenced in a study of graft-versus-host responses after intestinal transplantation. Their antigens remain unidentified. Produced via immunoSEQ multiplex PCR; TCRdb's table is partial and in-frame only. The sample shows 89,000 or so clones, about four fifths of them seen only once. The source was unstimulated CD4+ T cells sorted from spleen or lymph node cells, collected before intestinal transplant. The receptor set was obtained from a human donor who received an intestinal transplant.

CDR3 region: CASRSKRGAFYEQYF. The DNA of the CDR3 is TGTGCCAGCAGGTCAAAGCGGGGGGCTTTCTACGAGCAGTACTTC. J is TRBJ2-7 and V is TRBV5-8; 9 bases map to TRBD2. Trimming removed 5 bases from V and 3 bases from J; junction bases left unmatched: 9. CDR1 is SGHTS and CDR2 is YDEGEE in the germline V gene. The CDR3 contains 15 residues.

The V and J genes are TRBV5-4 and TRBJ2-7; 9 bases match TRBD2. V shed 10 bases and J 4 bases; nucleotides not matched to a gene: 9. Germline V gene sequence: CDR1 SGHNT, CDR2 YYREEE (reference sequence). The CDR3 contains 13 residues. In DNA form, the CDR3 reads TGTGCCGTCGGGGGCGGGAGGGGATACGAGCAGTACTTC. Amino acids: CAVGGGRGYEQYF.

This clone was recorded once. The chain joins TRBV28 to TRBJ2-3, with D perhaps TRBD2 (6 bases). CDR1 and CDR2 from the germline V gene are MDHEN and SYDVKM. This CDR3 is built from 16 residues. V lost 5 bases, J lost 0 bases, and 15 bases lay in between. CDR3 DNA sequence: TGTGCCAGCAGTAGGACGGGAGTCGACAGCACAGATACGCAGTATTTT. It specifies CASSRTGVDSTDTQYF.

The rearrangement joins TRBV28 to TRBJ2-5; D perhaps matches TRBD1 (6 bases). There are 16 residues in the CDR3. The V end lost 4 bases, the J end lost 5 bases, and 20 bases lay between the germline ends. Germline V gene lookup returns CDR1 MDHEN and CDR2 SYDVKM. This CDR3 is CASSWGLSGTWETQYF. CDR3 bases: TGTGCCAGCAGTTGGGGCTTGTCCGGGACATGGGAGACCCAGTACTTC.

The rearrangement uses TRBV5-4 and TRBJ2-1; a possible D gene is TRBD2 (5 bases). With 4 bases removed from V and 0 bases from J, the gap between germline ends came to 11 bases. The CDR3 runs to 15 residues. The V gene's germline CDR1 is SGHNT and CDR2 YYREEE (reference sequence). The CDR3 here is CASSGAEISYNEQFF. In DNA form, the CDR3 reads TGTGCCAGCAGCGGAGCGGAAATCTCCTACAATGAGCAGTTCTTC.

The chain uses TRBV5-1 and TRBJ2-7; D is unresolved. Trimming stripped 3 bases from V and 1 base from J, with 11 bases between. Germline V CDR1 and CDR2: SGHRS, YFSETQ. CDR3 size: 14 residues. The CDR3 coding sequence is TGCGCCAGCAGCTCGGCTAGAGAGTCCTACGAGCAGTACTTC. This translates into CASSSARESYEQYF.

The chain has TRBV4-1 and TRBJ2-5; 9 nucleotides align to TRBD2. Unmatched junction bases numbered 4, after V lost 4 bases and J lost 4 bases. The germline CDR1 and CDR2 sequences are MGHRA and YSYEKL. This CDR3 comprises 14 residues. The DNA of the CDR3 is TGCGCCAGCAGCCTCGGGACTAGCCGAGAGACCCAGTACTTC. This codes for CASSLGTSRETQYF.

The chain joins TRBV5-1 to TRBJ1-2; D possibly corresponds to TRBD1 (5 bases). CDR3 length: 12 amino acids. The germline CDR1 and CDR2 sequences are SGHRS and YFSETQ. The germline V and J ends were trimmed by 4 bases and 4 bases, with 8 bases remaining between them. The CDR3 region is CASSPDTYGYTF. CDR3 nucleotide sequence: TGCGCCAGCAGCCCGGACACCTATGGCTACACCTTC.

This chain joins TRBV19 and TRBJ2-7; maybe TRBD2 (5 bases). Trimming removed 1 base from V and 1 base from J, with 8 bases in between. Germline CDR1 and CDR2: LNHDA and SQIVND (reference sequence). This CDR3 has 14 residues. The CDR3 bases are TGTGCCAGTAGTATAGGCCCGGGATCCTACGAGCAGTACTTC. Its translation is CASSIGPGSYEQYF. Complete variable domain (other parts from reference TRBV19 and TRBJ2-7): DGGITQSPKYLFRKEGQNVTLSCEQNLNHDAMYWYRQDPGQGLRLIYYSQIVNDFQKGDIAEGYSVSREKKESFPLTVTSAQKNPTAFYLCASSIGPGSYEQYFGPGTRLTVT.

This clone is a singleton in its sample. This chain links TRBV27 with TRBJ2-1, with TRBD2 matching over 8 bases. The CDR3 is 14 amino acids. The V segment lost 2 bases and the J segment 9 bases; nucleotides outside the gene matches: 6. The germline gives CDR1 MNHEY, CDR2 SMNVEV (reference sequence). The CDR3 nucleotides are TGTGCCAGCAGTTTAACCGGGACTAGAATTGAGCAGTTCTTC. Residues: CASSLTGTRIEQFF.

This clone was seen only once. This rearrangement joins TRBV5-4 to TRBJ2-2, with D unclear. This CDR3 contains 14 residues. V was pared by 4 bases and J by 2 bases, with 9 bases between. CDR1 and CDR2 (germline): SGHNT, YYREEE (reference sequence). CDR3 in DNA: TGTGCCAGCAGCCCCGACTCTAACACCGGGGAGCTGTTTTTT. It translates to CASSPDSNTGELFF.

The chain has TRBV7-9 and TRBJ1-4; TRBD1 agrees at 10 bases. Losses at the gene ends were 5 bases for V and 5 bases for J; bases not matched to a gene: 5. CDR1 SEHNR and CDR2 FQNEAQ come from the germline V gene (reference sequence). This CDR3 spans 15 amino acids. This chain's CDR3 is CASSAGQGGNEKLFF. The DNA of the CDR3 is TGTGCCAGCAGCGCCGGACAGGGGGGGAATGAAAAACTGTTTTTT. Full variable domain (missing parts from reference TRBV7-9 and TRBJ1-4): DTGVSQNPRHKITKRGQNVTFRCDPISEHNRLYWYRQTLGQGPEFLTYFQNEAQLEKSRLLSDRFSAERPKGSFSTLEIQRTEQGDSAMYLCASSAGQGGNEKLFFGSGTQLSVL.

J is TRBJ1-5 and V is TRBV2, with D maybe TRBD1 (6 bases). V lost 6 bases, J lost 7 bases, and 13 bases lay in between. The CDR3 has 13 residues. Germline loops: CDR1 SNHLY, CDR2 FYNNEI. CDR3 sequence reads: CASREVRGQPQHF. Here the CDR3 DNA reads TGTGCCAGCAGGGAGGTCAGGGGACAGCCCCAGCATTTT.

The chain couples TRBV2 to TRBJ2-1; TRBD2 agrees at 10 bases. V lost 6 bases to trimming and J lost 7 bases; unmatched junction nucleotides: 9. CDR3 size: 15 residues. Looked up from germline, CDR1 is SNHLY and CDR2 is FYNNEI. This chain's CDR3 is CASRARAGGQNEQFF. The CDR3, as DNA: TGTGCCAGCAGGGCTAGAGCGGGGGGGCAGAATGAGCAGTTCTTC.

This clone has only one observation. This chain links TRBV25-1 with TRBJ2-1; 7 bases map to TRBD1. Germline CDR1 MGHDK, CDR2 SYGVNS. The CDR3 consists of 16 residues. Trimming cost V 3 bases and J 8 bases; bases outside gene matches: 13. The CDR3 region is CASSDPKRGRRDEQFF. The CDR3 DNA follows: TGTGCCAGCAGTGACCCCAAAAGGGGGCGCAGGGATGAGCAGTTCTTC.

The J gene is TRBJ2-3, the V gene TRBV4-2; the D is unclear. The CDR3 runs 13 residues. Trimming removed 0 bases from V and 5 bases from J, with 6 bases in between. Germline CDR1 and CDR2: LGHNA and YNFKEQ. This CDR3 is CASSQEELDTQYF. The CDR3 nucleotides are TGTGCCAGCAGCCAAGAGGAGCTAGATACGCAGTATTTT.

The V gene is TRBV4-1, the J gene TRBJ1-2; the D is unclear. The CDR3 loop spans 15 amino acids. Germline lookup yields CDR1 MGHRA and CDR2 YSYEKL. V lost 2 bases and J 4 bases, leaving 14 bases between the germline ends. The DNA of the CDR3 is TGCGCCAGCAGCCAAATGGGAGGGCTGGTCTATGGCTACACCTTC. Protein: CASSQMGGLVYGYTF.

In its sample, this clone was seen once. This rearrangement joins TRBV7-2 to TRBJ1-2; D call uncertain. Germline CDR1 SGHTA, CDR2 FQGNSA. Trimming took off 4 bases at V and 6 bases at J, with 18 bases between the two ends. There are 15 residues in the CDR3. Here the CDR3 reads CASSYGPGGSDGYTF. In DNA, the CDR3 is TGTGCCAGCAGCTACGGACCGGGCGGGTCGGATGGCTACACCTTC.

This clone was found once. The CDR3 loop is CASSLGNSGAGEKLFF. The CDR3 DNA follows: TGTGCCAGCAGCTTGGGAAATTCGGGTGCGGGCGAAAAACTGTTTTTT. The J gene is TRBJ1-4, the V gene TRBV5-4; D is uncertain. V lost 0 bases to trimming and J lost 8 bases, with 17 bases between them. The V gene's germline CDR1 is SGHNT and CDR2 YYREEE (reference sequence). The CDR3 totals 16 residues. Filled out from reference TRBV5-4 and TRBJ1-4, the complete variable domain reads ETGVTQSPTHLIKTRGQQVTLRCSSQSGHNTVSWYQQALGQGPQFIFQYYREEENGRGNFPPRFSGLQFPNYSSELNVNALELDDSALYLCASSLGNSGAGEKLFFGSGTQLSVL.

This clone was seen just once. The rearrangement joins TRBV5-1 to TRBJ2-1, with TRBD2 identical over 8 bases. The CDR3 consists of 14 residues. After removal of 2 bases from V and 3 bases from J, the junction contained 1 base not matched to a gene. Looked up from germline, CDR1 is SGHRS and CDR2 is YFSETQ. CDR3: CASSFTSGYNEQFF. For the CDR3, the DNA is TGCGCCAGCAGCTTTACTAGCGGCTACAATGAGCAGTTCTTC.

This chain uses TRBV15 with TRBJ2-7; unclear D gene. The germline V and J ends were trimmed by 0 bases and 6 bases, with 12 bases remaining between them. The CDR3 has 14 amino acids. Per the germline V gene, CDR1 is LNHNV and CDR2 is YYDKDF (reference sequence). The CDR3 DNA reads TGTGCCACCAGCAGAGATCGTCCGGCAGGCGAGCAGTACTTC. Residues: CATSRDRPAGEQYF.

The sample holds a few counts of this clone. This chain connects TRBV2 to TRBJ1-2, with D possibly matching TRBD1 (6 bases). CDR3 length: 15 amino acids. CDR1 is SNHLY and CDR2 is FYNNEI in the germline V gene. Deletions cut 3 bases from V and 6 bases from J, with 17 bases between. In DNA form, the CDR3 reads TGTGCCAGCAGTGAGATGAGCAGGGGAGGGGATGGCTACACCTTC. Encoded protein: CASSEMSRGGDGYTF.

The chain uses TRBV14 and TRBJ1-2, with no clear D. With 1 base removed from V and 7 bases from J, the gap between germline ends came to 10 bases. Germline CDR1 reads SGHDN; CDR2 reads FVKESK. This CDR3 is built from 13 residues. The CDR3 DNA sequence: TGTGCCAGCAGCCAAGTGGCCGGGATTGGCTACACCTTC. As protein: CASSQVAGIGYTF.

The CDR3 protein is CASSQGVGGNEQFF. CDR3 nucleotides: TGTGCCAGCAGCCAAGGTGTCGGGGGGAATGAGCAGTTCTTC. The chain carries TRBV4-2 and TRBJ2-1; 7 positions agree with TRBD2. The CDR3 is made up of 14 amino acids. The V gene's germline CDR1 is LGHNA and CDR2 YNFKEQ. Unmatched junction bases numbered 4, after V lost 1 base and J lost 7 bases.

V gene TRBV18 combines with J gene TRBJ2-7; TRBD2 might be the D (5 bases). V gave up 2 bases and J gave up 0 bases, with 5 bases separating them. Germline V lookup: CDR1 KGHSH, CDR2 LQKENI. The CDR3 has 13 residues. CDR3: CASSPAGSYEQYF. CDR3 nucleotides: TGTGCCAGCTCACCAGCGGGCTCCTACGAGCAGTACTTC.

The CDR3 nucleotides read TGTGCCAGCAGCGCCAGGGGGATCTCCTACGAGCAGTACTTC. Protein product: CASSARGISYEQYF. The chain uses TRBV7-9 and TRBJ2-7, with 7 bases matching TRBD1. Germline V lookup: CDR1 SEHNR, CDR2 FQNEAQ (reference sequence). The CDR3 has 14 residues. V gave up 5 bases and J gave up 0 bases; unmatched junction bases: 4.

The chain uses TRBV7-2 and TRBJ1-4, with D unresolved. This CDR3 is 13 amino acids long. Trimming stripped 5 bases from V and 8 bases from J, with 12 bases between. Germline values: CDR1 SGHTA, CDR2 FQGNSA. CDR3 bases: TGTGCCAGCAGCCTCGGACTGTGGGAAAAACTGTTTTTT. Translated, it gives CASSLGLWEKLFF.

This rearrangement joins TRBV5-1 to TRBJ2-2, with 10 bases identical to TRBD1. With 0 bases clipped from V and 4 bases from J, the junction kept 3 bases outside the gene matches. Germline assignment: CDR1 SGHRS and CDR2 YFSETQ. CDR3 size: 16 residues. For the CDR3, the DNA is TGCGCCAGCAGCTTGGGCTGGACAGGGGGCACCGGGGAGCTGTTTTTT. The encoded protein is CASSLGWTGGTGELFF. Filled out from reference TRBV5-1 and TRBJ2-2, the complete variable domain reads KAGVTQTPRYLIKTRGQQVTLSCSPISGHRSVSWYQQTPGQGLQFLFEYFSETQRNKGNFPGRFSGRQFSNSRSEMNVSTLELGDSALYLCASSLGWTGGTGELFFGEGSRLTVL.

The gene calls are TRBV2 and TRBJ2-3; a weak D match, TRBD2 (5 bases). The CDR3 covers 13 residues. Looked up from germline, CDR1 is SNHLY and CDR2 is FYNNEI. Trimming pared 4 bases from V and 7 bases from J, leaving 12 bases between. CDR3 protein: CASSGEISYTQYF. The CDR3 DNA sequence: TGTGCCAGCAGTGGGGAGATTTCTTATACGCAGTATTTT.

The gene calls are TRBV30 and TRBJ2-5, with 9 bases fitting TRBD1. Germline V gives CDR1 GTSNPN, CDR2 SVGIG (reference sequence). V gave up 4 bases and J gave up 5 bases; unmatched junction bases: 8. The CDR3 is made up of 14 amino acids. CDR3 sequence (DNA): TGTGCCTGGAATCGGGGACAGGGCTTGGAGACCCAGTACTTC. As protein: CAWNRGQGLETQYF.